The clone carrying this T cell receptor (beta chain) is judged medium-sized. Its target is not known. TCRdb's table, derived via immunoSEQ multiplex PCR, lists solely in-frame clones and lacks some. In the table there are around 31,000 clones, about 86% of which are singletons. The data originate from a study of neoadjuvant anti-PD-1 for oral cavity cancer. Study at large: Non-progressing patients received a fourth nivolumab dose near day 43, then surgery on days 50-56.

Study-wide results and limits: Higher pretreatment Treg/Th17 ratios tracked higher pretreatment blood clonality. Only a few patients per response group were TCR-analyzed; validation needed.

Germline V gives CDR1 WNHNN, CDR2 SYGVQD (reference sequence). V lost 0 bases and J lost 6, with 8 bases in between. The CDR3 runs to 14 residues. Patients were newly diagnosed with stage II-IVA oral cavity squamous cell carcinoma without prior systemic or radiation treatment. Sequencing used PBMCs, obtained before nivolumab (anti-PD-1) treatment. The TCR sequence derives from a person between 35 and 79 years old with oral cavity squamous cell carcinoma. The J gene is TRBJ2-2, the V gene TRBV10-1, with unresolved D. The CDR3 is CASSESSEAGELFF. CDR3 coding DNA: TGCGCCAGCAGTGAGTCCTCCGAGGCCGGGGAGCTGTTTTTT.